The subject of this entry is one T cell receptor (beta chain). No antigen is known for it. This entry is derived from a study of cytomegalovirus exposure and HLA in healthy donors. Across the study: From donors who were HLA-typed, an early data release held about 89 million unique TCRs.

This CDR3 is 14 amino acids long. Trimming left V 1 base short and J 8 bases short, with 14 bases between. In germline, CDR1 is MGHRA, CDR2 YSYEKL. Both 60 Vbeta primers and 13 Jbeta primers went into the PCR. Method: immunoSEQ multiplex PCR; TCRdb's copy keeps in-frame clones and lacks some. The sample holds roughly 99,000 clones, roughly 82% seen once. Study-level points and caveats: A link between a missense DCLRE1C variant and TCR beta V- and J-gene trimming emerged from a later analysis. A later look showed TCR association rates differing by HLA locus, highest for DRB1 and lowest for HLA-C. Reports indicated that the classifier achieved high specificity and sensitivity in diagnosing cytomegalovirus status.

The chain couples TRBV4-1 to TRBJ1-2, with a weak D call TRBD1 (5 bases). What was sequenced was PBMCs. The sequence was obtained from a man between 25 and 39 years old in good health and CMV-seropositive. The CDR3 is CASSQGTYLQGYTF. The CDR3 nucleotides are TGCGCCAGCAGCCAAGGGACATACCTCCAGGGCTACACCTTC.